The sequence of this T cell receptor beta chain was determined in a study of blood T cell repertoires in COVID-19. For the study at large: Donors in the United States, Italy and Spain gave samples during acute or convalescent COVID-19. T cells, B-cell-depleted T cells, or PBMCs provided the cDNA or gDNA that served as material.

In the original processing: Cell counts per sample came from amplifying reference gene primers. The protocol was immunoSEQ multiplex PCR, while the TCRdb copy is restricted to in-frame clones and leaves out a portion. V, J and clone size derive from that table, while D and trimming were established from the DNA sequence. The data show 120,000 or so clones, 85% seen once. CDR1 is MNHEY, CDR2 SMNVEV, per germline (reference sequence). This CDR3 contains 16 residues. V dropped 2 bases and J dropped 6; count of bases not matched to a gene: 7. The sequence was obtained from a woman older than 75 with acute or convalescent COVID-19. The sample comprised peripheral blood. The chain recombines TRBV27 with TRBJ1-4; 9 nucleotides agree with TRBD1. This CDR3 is CASSLAPGQGDEKLFF. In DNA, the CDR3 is TGTGCCAGCAGTTTAGCCCCGGGACAGGGCGATGAAAAACTGTTTTTT.